The 5 T cell receptor beta chains in this list originate from one sample, sequenced in a study of tissue T cells after allogeneic stem cell transplantation (dated by TCRdb to 2022 to 2024). Sample time point, as interpreted from the label and publication: human tissue collected at research (rapid) autopsy. Library creation used the immunoSEQ multiplex PCR assay. TCRdb carries this immuneACCESS record with in-frame sequences only. Its versions omit some clonotypes, under half of them owing to an unresolved V gene in the studies checked, with the rest unexplained. For this sample the table gives 20,000 to 25,000 clones, of which around 70% were detected only once. Roughly 7.7% of the sample lies in the top ten. The sequencing used tissue from the ileum, collected at autopsy. Every receptor here comes from a female donor older than 55 with lung cancer.

The chain couples TRBV7-2 to TRBJ1-2; TRBD1 aligns across 10 bases. The CDR3 has 13 amino acids. CDR1 is SGHTA and CDR2 is FQGNSA in the germline V gene. Unmatched junction bases numbered 3, after V lost 5 bases and J lost 6 bases. The CDR3 spells CASSPGQGNGYTF. For the CDR3, the DNA is TGTGCCAGCAGCCCGGGACAGGGGAATGGCTACACCTTC.

The chain has TRBV13 and TRBJ2-3; D possibly corresponds to TRBD2 (6 bases). The CDR3 consists of 15 residues. Germline V gene data show CDR1 as PRHDT and CDR2 as FYEKMQ (reference sequence). V gave up 5 bases and J gave up 1 base, with 13 bases separating them. The CDR3 region is CASSPSGSRTDTQYF. As DNA, the CDR3 is TGTGCCAGCAGCCCCAGCGGGTCCCGCACAGATACGCAGTATTTT. The entire variable domain, with the rest obtained from reference TRBV13 and TRBJ2-3, is as follows: AAGVIQSPRHLIKEKRETATLKCYPIPRHDTVYWYQQGPGQDPQFLISFYEKMQSDKGSIPDRFSAQQFSDYHSELNMSSLELGDSALYFCASSPSGSRTDTQYFGPGTRLTVL.

The chain has TRBV29-1 and TRBJ2-2; D is ambiguous. Germline V CDR1 and CDR2: SQVTM, ANQGSEA. The CDR3 extends over 15 amino acids. The V end was cut by 6 bases, the J end by 0 bases, with 14 bases between. For the CDR3, the DNA is TGCAGCGTCTCCCTTAAGGCGCCGAACACCGGGGAGCTGTTTTTT. It translates to CSVSLKAPNTGELFF.

The chain couples TRBV10-2 to TRBJ2-3; D not certain. The germline V gene encodes CDR1 WSHSY and CDR2 SAAADI. The CDR3 runs 16 residues. V gave up 2 bases and J gave up 0 bases, with 12 bases separating them. This chain's CDR3 is CASSEPFGRSTDTQYF. The CDR3 DNA reads TGCGCCAGCAGTGAGCCCTTCGGACGAAGCACAGATACGCAGTATTTT.

This chain connects TRBV7-3 to TRBJ2-1; TRBD2 aligns across 12 bases. Trimming removed 5 bases from V and 3 bases from J; junction bases left unmatched: 5. Germline CDR1 and CDR2: SGHTA and FQGTGA. CDR3 length: 16 amino acids. As DNA, the CDR3 is TGTGCCAGCAGCCCAACTAGCGGGAGGCTCTACAATGAGCAGTTCTTC. This codes for CASSPTSGRLYNEQFF.